The clone carrying this TCR beta chain showed up many times. Its antigen is unidentified. The sequence runs out 3 residues before the end of the CDR3; the remainder is reconstructed from the germline J gene. The sample originates from a study of T cell clonality in common variable immunodeficiency. The length of the CDR3 is 15 residues. J was trimmed by 6 bases and V by 4 bases; bases with no gene match: 9. Germline-derived CDR1 and CDR2 are SGHRS and YFSETQ. General study findings and limits: CVID subjects shared fewer TCRbeta clones than healthy controls did.

The method was immunoSEQ multiplex PCR; TCRdb's version includes in-frame clones alone and lacks a portion of them. The table records tens of thousands of clones without singletons, the ten largest covering approximately 0.8%. Sequencing used peripheral blood mononuclear cells. This chain connects TRBV5-1 to TRBJ2-1; 8 positions match TRBD2. The TCR sequence derives from a person aged 18 to 75 in good health. CDR3 DNA, as far as it was read: TGCGCCAGCAGCAGCGCCGGGACTAGGGTCAATGAG. It is translated as CASSSAGTRVNE. The full CDR3 reads CASSSAGTRVNEQFF.